This T cell receptor (beta chain) was recovered during a study of memory CD4+ T cells and cytomegalovirus serostatus (dated by TCRdb to between 2019 and 2020). As for the study more broadly: A total of 33 healthy Belgian adults, of whom 9 were CMV seropositive and about 24 were CMV seronegative, were included in the cohort. CD4+ memory TCRbeta repertoires of a Belgian cohort with known cytomegalovirus serostatus were sequenced in order to replicate a published TCR-based CMV serostatus classifier. The full study reports these points: Only CD4+CD45RO+ memory cells were sequenced, in contrast to the original study, which included naive and memory CD4+ and CD8+ populations. On the Belgian cohort, the classifier based on the original framework reached a median bootstrapped AUC of nearly 0.96, with a 95% CI of 0.76-1.00. CMV serostatus prediction reached a median bootstrapped AUC of about 0.94 with the original framework and 0.9 to 0.93 with a US-trained random forest. Among the 164 previously reported CMV-associated TCRbeta sequences, 60 to 85 showed up in the CD4+ memory repertoires, with each one found in between one and five individuals. The results were interpreted as suggesting that the CMV-associated TCR signature is mostly present in the CD4+ memory repertoire.

The Quick-DNA Microprep Kit was used to extract genomic DNA from the sorted cells. TCRbeta DNA was amplified with the immunoSEQ hsTCRbeta kit following the manufacturer's protocol. TCRbeta libraries were sequenced on an Illumina MiSeq instrument. Processing in the source paper ran as follows. After out-of-frame sequences were removed, 2 million to 2.5 million distinct TCRbeta sequences remained, averaging about 67,000 per individual. Two values were used to score each individual: the count of roughly 150 previously reported CMV-associated TCRbeta sequences and the total count of productive distinct TCRbeta sequences. A beta-binomial model was reimplemented in Python, and random forests from scikit-learn, run with default parameters, were trained on data from the US cohort. Classifier performance on the Belgian cohort was summarized as median AUC with percentile confidence intervals calculated over 10,000 bootstrap iterations. Here the immuneACCESS table is served through TCRdb, limited to in-frame sequences with V and J called. Missing clones are a known gap in these copies; in checked studies unresolved V genes cover under half, and the rest lacks a known reason. Clone size and V and J calls were adopted from that table, with D and trimming inferred from the DNA. This sample holds roughly 50,000 clones; around 77% were observed only once. More than 1.5% of the sample rests with the top ten.

The V end loses 1 base and the J end loses 4 bases, and a stretch of 15 bases separates them. Via the germline V gene, CDR1 is SGDLS and CDR2 YYNGEE. Including the terminal cysteine and phenylalanine, the CDR3 comprises 16 residues. The kept DNA is CDR3 alone, 48 bases in frame from the first base. A FACSAria II was used to sort memory CD4+ T cells, defined as single viable CD3+CD4+CD8-CD45RO+ cells. To determine CMV serostatus, a Roche Elecsys assay was used that detects serum IgG against CMV pp150, pp28, p38 and p52. Following thawing, total CD4+ T cells were enriched through positive selection using CD4 magnetic microbeads. The samples came from a different study that was designed specifically to examine the CD4+ T cell memory repertoire. Following standard operating procedures, peripheral blood mononuclear cells were isolated and cryopreserved, while serum was kept at -80 degrees C. CD3-PerCP (BW264/56), CD4-APC (RPA-T4), CD45RO-PE (UCHT1) and CD8-Pacific Orange (3B5) antibodies were used for staining, and non-viable cells were excluded with Sytox blue.

About this clone: The antigen it recognizes is unknown. Nothing much larger sits one base from this clone, and base qualities are not available.

The specimen sequenced was memory CD4+ T cells from blood. This clonotype originated in an adult in good health and CMV-seronegative. The chain links TRBV9 with TRBJ1-3, with no confidently assigned D gene. The CDR3 is CASSVSSSLGGNTIYF. The bases read TGTGCCAGCAGCGTATCGTCCAGCCTCGGAGGAAACACCATATATTTT.